The clone carrying this TCR beta chain appeared a few times. Its target is not known. This entry is derived from a study of CD8+ T cells in alopecia areata. Looking at the study overall: Tofacitinib was taken orally by treated patients, and the dose was 5 to 10 mg twice daily.

Treatment specified: oral pan-JAK inhibitor, 5-10 mg twice daily. Researchers picked out CD4+ and CD8+ T cells from PBMCs by sorting. Trimming stripped 3 bases from V and 4 bases from J, with 10 bases between. The CDR3 runs 14 residues. Germline CDR1 reads MGHRA; CDR2 reads YSYEKL. Study observations and caveats: With tofacitinib ongoing, many expanded lesional clones persisted in both scalp and blood.

The authors extracted RNA and reverse transcribed it into cDNA as the sequencing template. TCRdb keeps only in-frame clones here, not all; method: immunoSEQ multiplex PCR. The data contain 190,000 or so clones, about three fifths of them singletons. The chain is built from TRBV4-1 and TRBJ2-1, with D possibly TRBD1 on 6 matching bases. This receptor was obtained from a human donor with alopecia areata. The specimen comprised CD8+ T cells sorted from blood, sampled at week 24, from a patient treated with tofacitinib. CDR3 in DNA: TGCGCCAGCAGCCAGCTCACAGGGTACAATGAGCAGTTCTTC. Translated, it gives CASSQLTGYNEQFF.